These T cell receptor beta chains were read from a single sample in a study of blood T cell repertoires in COVID-19. Method: immunoSEQ multiplex PCR; TCRdb's copy keeps in-frame clones and lacks some. This table holds under 140,000 clones, 65% to 80% found once. Sequencing was done on a sample of peripheral blood. All receptors come from a woman between 55 and 75 years old with acute or convalescent COVID-19. CDR3s include the opening cysteine and the closing phenylalanine or tryptophan. The D gene is left open where the match is weak. The size of a clone is reported for some rows only, either as once, few or many, or as a class for expanded clones.

clone_size,v_call,j_call,d_call,cdr3_length,cdr3_aa,cdr3_nt
-,TRBV12-3/TRBV12-4,TRBJ1-5,-,13,CASSGNSNQPQHF,TGTGCCAGCAGCGGTAATAGCAATCAGCCCCAGCATTTT
-,TRBV19,TRBJ2-3,-,15,CASSWRGLSTDTQYF,TGTGCCAGTAGTTGGAGGGGCCTGAGCACAGATACGCAGTATTTT
-,TRBV9,TRBJ2-3,-,17,CASSVEGGTLITDTQYF,TGTGCCAGCAGCGTAGAAGGCGGGACCCTCATCACAGATACGCAGTATTTT
few,TRBV7-2,TRBJ1-5,-,12,CASSSYLQPQHF,TGTGCCAGCAGCTCCTATCTCCAGCCCCAGCATTTT
few,TRBV5-1,TRBJ1-6,-,14,CASTDRPGNSPLHF,TGCGCCAGCACCGACAGACCCGGGAATTCACCCCTCCACTTT
-,TRBV6-5,TRBJ2-5,-,15,CASSYRGGGQETQYF,TGTGCCAGCAGTTACAGGGGAGGAGGTCAAGAGACCCAGTACTTC
few,TRBV19,TRBJ2-7,TRBD1,12,CASGTGGSEQYF,TGTGCCAGCGGGACAGGGGGCTCCGAGCAGTACTTC
-,TRBV7-9,TRBJ2-1,TRBD1,16,CASSKGQGGPYNEQFF,TGTGCCAGCAGCAAGGGACAGGGAGGACCCTACAATGAGCAGTTCTTC
once,TRBV19,TRBJ1-3,TRBD1,16,CASSTTGTGSGNTIYF,TGTGCCAGTAGTACCACCGGGACAGGCTCTGGAAACACCATATATTTT
many,TRBV3-1/TRBV3-2,TRBJ2-2,TRBD1,17,CASSLPGQGGNTGELFF,TGTGCCAGCAGCCTACCGGGACAGGGGGGGAACACCGGGGAGCTGTTTTTT
-,TRBV5-1,TRBJ1-1,-,14,CASSSAAVNTEAFF,TGCGCCAGCAGCTCCGCTGCGGTGAACACTGAAGCTTTCTTT
many,TRBV5-1,TRBJ2-1,TRBD1,16,CASSWGDRGSYNEQFF,TGCGCCAGCAGCTGGGGAGACAGGGGCTCCTACAATGAGCAGTTCTTC
-,TRBV7-2,TRBJ2-3,TRBD1,15,CASSLVGTGGDTQYF,TGTGCCAGCAGCTTAGTTGGGACAGGGGGAGATACGCAGTATTTT
-,TRBV7-2,TRBJ1-1,-,13,CASSRDRGTEAFF,TGTGCCAGCAGCCGCGACAGAGGCACTGAAGCTTTCTTT
-,TRBV24-1,TRBJ2-1,-,15,CATSPWQGGNNEQFF,TGTGCCACCAGCCCATGGCAGGGAGGAAACAATGAGCAGTTCTTC
-,TRBV7-3,TRBJ2-1,TRBD2,14,CASSLAGLGNEQFF,TGTGCCAGCAGCCTAGCGGGGCTGGGCAATGAGCAGTTCTTC
-,TRBV28,TRBJ2-7,-,11,CASSLLHEQYF,TGTGCCAGCAGTTTACTCCACGAGCAGTACTTC
-,TRBV7-2,TRBJ1-5,TRBD1,16,CASSFGQGAGNQPQHF,TGTGCCAGCAGCTTTGGACAGGGGGCAGGCAATCAGCCCCAGCATTTT
-,TRBV5-4,TRBJ1-6,-,14,CASSLDRVSSPLHF,TGTGCCAGCAGCTTGGACAGGGTTAGCTCACCCCTCCACTTT
-,TRBV2,TRBJ2-5,TRBD1,14,CASSARAQGETQYF,TGTGCCAGCAGTGCCCGGGCACAGGGGGAGACCCAGTACTTC
-,TRBV5-1,TRBJ1-2,-,16,CASSRGDADGNYGYTF,TGCGCCAGCAGCCGCGGGGACGCAGATGGTAACTATGGCTACACCTTC
few,TRBV11-1,TRBJ1-1,-,13,CASSLILNTEAFF,TGTGCCAGCAGCCTAATTCTGAACACTGAAGCTTTCTTT
-,TRBV19,TRBJ1-3,-,14,CASSKGISGNTIYF,TGTGCCAGTAGTAAGGGGATCTCTGGAAACACCATATATTTT
-,TRBV24-1,TRBJ2-1,-,16,CATSDATGRPYNEQFF,TGTGCCACCAGTGATGCCACAGGCCGTCCCTACAATGAGCAGTTCTTC
-,TRBV19,TRBJ1-1,TRBD1,16,CASSASWDRLNTEAFF,TGTGCCAGTAGCGCCTCCTGGGACAGATTGAACACTGAAGCTTTCTTT
-,TRBV18,TRBJ1-5,-,14,CASSPRAENQPQHF,TGTGCCAGCTCACCAAGAGCCGAGAATCAGCCCCAGCATTTT
few,TRBV25-1,TRBJ1-2,-,15,CASSVSLGQSRGYTF,TGTGCCAGCAGTGTTTCCCTTGGACAGAGTCGCGGCTACACCTTC
few,TRBV5-1,TRBJ1-6,-,16,CASSLADSRMNSPLHF,TGCGCCAGCAGCTTGGCCGATTCGAGGATGAATTCACCCCTCCACTTT
-,TRBV2,TRBJ1-1,-,15,CASSDGGLSNTEAFF,TGTGCCAGCAGTGACGGGGGGCTCTCGAACACTGAAGCTTTCTTT
-,TRBV28,TRBJ2-7,-,12,CASSLSRGEQYF,TGTGCCAGCAGTTTATCCAGGGGAGAGCAGTACTTC
few,TRBV5-1,TRBJ1-5,TRBD1,13,CASSLGTGGPQHF,TGCGCCAGCAGCTTGGGGACAGGGGGCCCCCAGCATTTT
few,TRBV28,TRBJ1-5,-,16,CASSNWRGGGNQPQHF,TGTGCCAGCAGTAATTGGAGGGGAGGAGGTAATCAGCCCCAGCATTTT
-,TRBV5-1,TRBJ2-1,TRBD2,15,CASSAGGRAYNEQFF,TGCGCCAGCAGCGCGGGGGGGCGGGCCTACAATGAGCAGTTCTTC
-,TRBV18,TRBJ1-5,-,14,CASSPYGEYQPQHF,TGTGCCAGCTCACCTTACGGGGAGTATCAGCCCCAGCATTTT
-,TRBV18,TRBJ1-4,-,13,CASSPRGNEKLFF,TGTGCCAGCTCACCGAGAGGGAATGAAAAACTGTTTTTT
-,TRBV3-1/TRBV3-2,TRBJ2-7,TRBD1,13,CASSQGQGVGQYF,TGTGCCAGCAGCCAAGGACAGGGAGTCGGGCAGTACTTC
few,TRBV7-2,TRBJ1-3,TRBD1,16,CASSWTGTASGNTIYF,TGTGCCAGCAGCTGGACCGGGACAGCCTCTGGAAACACCATATATTTT
-,TRBV28,TRBJ1-2,-,15,CASSLDSGQSSVYTF,TGTGCCAGCAGTTTAGACTCAGGACAGTCCTCGGTCTACACCTTC
few,TRBV5-1,TRBJ1-6,TRBD1,15,CASSDLTGGISPLHF,TGCGCCAGCAGCGATTTGACAGGGGGTATCTCACCCCTCCACTTT
-,TRBV6-5,TRBJ1-6,TRBD1,15,CASRAPGTGDSPLHF,TGTGCCAGCAGAGCTCCCGGGACAGGGGATTCACCCCTCCACTTT